The 22 T cell receptor beta chains in this list originate from one sample, sequenced in a study of OX40 agonist ivuxolimab in advanced cancers. Sequencing was performed with immunoSEQ multiplex PCR; in TCRdb, only in-frame clones are kept and a portion is missing. The sample consists of about 35,000 clones, roughly 89% of them appearing once. The sequences come from CD4+ or CD8+ T cells sorted from blood, collected in a trial of the OX40 agonist ivuxolimab. The receptors shown here come from an adult with an advanced solid tumor such as melanoma, head and neck, liver or kidney cancer.

V is TRBV6-1 and J is TRBJ2-7, with TRBD2 matching over 10 bases. The CDR3 sequence is 14 residues long. V lost 6 bases, J lost 7 bases, and 9 bases stayed unmatched. Germline loops: CDR1 MNHNS, CDR2 SASEGT. The CDR3 spells CASRLPGLALEQYF. As DNA, the CDR3 is TGTGCCAGCAGACTCCCGGGACTAGCGTTAGAGCAGTACTTC.

The rearrangement uses TRBV29-1 and TRBJ2-2, with 7 bases aligning to TRBD1. There are 13 residues in the CDR3. Germline V CDR1 and CDR2: SQVTM, ANQGSEA. V dropped 7 bases and J dropped 6; count of bases not matched to a gene: 8. The CDR3 bases are TGCAGCGCCTGGGACAGCTCGCCCGGGGAGCTGTTTTTT. Its protein is CSAWDSSPGELFF.

A note on this clone: One junction end does not reproduce the germline sequence, and a read error may be involved. The rearrangement joins TRBV7-7 to TRBJ1-1, with 8 nucleotides matching TRBD1. The CDR3 is 15 amino acids. CDR1 and CDR2 (germline): SSHAT, FNYEAQ (reference sequence). The CDR3 nucleotides are TGTGCTAGCAGCCCCGGCCGACAGGGGCGCACTGAAGCTTTCTTT. It specifies CASSPGRQGRTEAFF.

The CDR3 coding sequence is TGTGCCAGCAGGGACCCTTTGACTAATGAAAAACTGTTTTTT. This codes for CASRDPLTNEKLFF. The gene calls are TRBV28 and TRBJ1-4; D is unclear. The V gene's germline CDR1 is MDHEN and CDR2 SYDVKM. The CDR3 runs to 14 residues. The V gene lost 6 bases and the J gene lost 2 bases, with 10 bases spanning the gap.

The chain employs TRBV7-9 and TRBJ1-1; D may be TRBD1 (5 bases). This CDR3 spans 12 amino acids. With 4 bases removed from V and 6 bases from J, the gap between germline ends came to 9 bases. Germline assignment: CDR1 SEHNR and CDR2 FQNEAQ (reference sequence). CDR3 in DNA: TGTGCCAGCAGCTCGTGGGGGGCTGAAGCTTTCTTT. Amino acids: CASSSWGAEAFF. Full variable domain (outside the CDR3, taken from reference TRBV7-9 and TRBJ1-1): DTGVSQNPRHKITKRGQNVTFRCDPISEHNRLYWYRQTLGQGPEFLTYFQNEAQLEKSRLLSDRFSAERPKGSFSTLEIQRTEQGDSAMYLCASSSWGAEAFFGQGTRLTVV.

This chain uses TRBV19 with TRBJ1-5; D is undetermined. Trimming removed 6 bases from V and 3 bases from J, with 15 bases in between. This CDR3 is 15 amino acids long. Germline V gene data show CDR1 as LNHDA and CDR2 as SQIVND (reference sequence). CDR3 loop: CASREGLSPNQPQHF. DNA for the CDR3: TGTGCCAGTAGAGAAGGACTTAGCCCCAATCAGCCCCAGCATTTT.

The chain couples TRBV11-3 to TRBJ2-7, with 8 bases fitting TRBD1. The CDR3 contains 14 residues. V lost 7 bases to trimming and J lost 3 bases; unmatched junction nucleotides: 8. Per the germline V gene, CDR1 is SGHNT and CDR2 is YENEEA. The CDR3 sequence: CASNPDRDIYEQYF. CDR3 nucleotides: TGTGCCAGCAACCCGGACAGGGACATCTACGAGCAGTACTTC.

The chain employs TRBV19 and TRBJ2-5; D might be TRBD2 (5 bases). Germline assignment: CDR1 LNHDA and CDR2 SQIVND (reference sequence). The CDR3 has 17 amino acids. Trimming stripped 4 bases from V and 1 base from J, with 19 bases between. CDR3: CASSKVPGWVRQETQYF. CDR3 nucleotide sequence: TGTGCCAGTAGTAAGGTTCCGGGGTGGGTTCGCCAAGAGACCCAGTACTTC.

The chain combines TRBV5-6 with TRBJ1-1; D may be TRBD1 (6 bases). Germline assignment: CDR1 SGHDT and CDR2 YYEEEE. V was shortened by 5 bases and J by 6 bases, with 20 bases between the two germline ends. This CDR3 is 15 amino acids long. The chain's CDR3 is CASRVTGHEGPEAFF. The CDR3 DNA reads as TGTGCCAGCAGAGTGACGGGACACGAGGGTCCTGAAGCTTTCTTT.

This clone has only one observation. V is TRBV7-2 and J is TRBJ1-4, with D unresolved. This CDR3 spans 15 amino acids. CDR1 SGHTA and CDR2 FQGNSA come from the germline V gene. V shed 5 bases and J shed 10 bases, with 20 bases lying between them. The CDR3 sequence is CASSRGSVNEGKLFF. The CDR3 region has the DNA TGTGCCAGCAGCCGCGGGTCGGTTAATGAGGGAAAACTGTTTTTT. Using reference TRBV7-2 and TRBJ1-4 for the parts outside the CDR3, the full variable domain is GAGVSQSPSNKVTEKGKDVELRCDPISGHTALYWYRQSLGQGLEFLIYFQGNSAPDKSGLPSDRFSAERTGGSVSTLTIQRTQQEDSAVYLCASSRGSVNEGKLFFGSGTQLSVL.

This clone has just a few counts. The chain couples TRBV7-8 to TRBJ1-1; a possible D gene is TRBD1 (6 bases). Germline V gene data show CDR1 as SGHVS and CDR2 as FQNEAQ. CDR3 size: 13 residues. V lost 7 bases to trimming and J lost 2 bases, with 11 bases between them. Here the CDR3 reads CASNEQGNTEAFF. The CDR3 DNA is TGTGCCAGCAACGAACAGGGTAACACTGAAGCTTTCTTT.

V is TRBV7-9 and J is TRBJ2-5, with 12 bases aligning to TRBD2. This CDR3 region has 15 residues. CDR1 is SEHNR and CDR2 is FQNEAQ in the germline V gene (reference sequence). Losses at the gene ends were 5 bases for V and 10 bases for J; bases not matched to a gene: 11. In DNA form, the CDR3 reads TGTGCCAGCAGCCGGACTAGCGGGACCTTGGGGGACCAGTACTTC. Amino acids: CASSRTSGTLGDQYF.

The chain combines TRBV28 with TRBJ2-7, with TRBD2 matching over 11 bases. CDR1 and CDR2 from the germline V gene are MDHEN and SYDVKM. Unmatched junction bases numbered 24, after V lost 5 bases and J lost 9 bases. There are 19 residues in the CDR3. The CDR3 region is CASSPRGLNPKGSGGVQYF. DNA for the CDR3: TGTGCCAGCAGTCCGCGCGGACTAAACCCTAAGGGTAGCGGGGGGGTGCAGTACTTC.

The J gene is TRBJ2-1, the V gene TRBV19; the match to TRBD2 covers 14 bases. Germline V CDR1 and CDR2: LNHDA, SQIVND (reference sequence). The CDR3 runs 15 residues. J lost 8 bases, V lost 5 bases, and 5 bases had no gene match. The CDR3 coding sequence is TGTGCCAGTAGTGCGCGACTAGCGGGAGGGCATGAGCAGTTCTTC. Translation gives CASSARLAGGHEQFF.

The chain links TRBV27 to TRBJ2-4; D might be TRBD1 or TRBD2, each matching 5 bases. Looked up from germline, CDR1 is MNHEY and CDR2 is SMNVEV (reference sequence). V lost 7 bases and J 6 bases, leaving 25 bases between the germline ends. The CDR3 covers 17 residues. This CDR3 is CASKPTPRDELGNIQYF. DNA of the CDR3: TGTGCCAGCAAACCTACCCCTAGGGACGAACTCGGAAACATTCAGTACTTC.

V gene TRBV4-1 combines with J gene TRBJ2-1, with unresolved D. Trimming shortened V by 6 bases and J by 8 bases, and 8 bases separated the two germline ends. Per germline, CDR1 MGHRA and CDR2 YSYEKL. This CDR3 region has 11 residues. CDR3 protein: CASRQVYEQFF. The CDR3 DNA reads as TGCGCCAGCAGGCAGGTCTATGAGCAGTTCTTC.

The chain is built from TRBV25-1 and TRBJ2-3, with 14 bases identical to TRBD2. Per germline, CDR1 MGHDK and CDR2 SYGVNS. V gave up 10 bases and J gave up 0 bases; unmatched junction bases: 3. The CDR3 extends over 15 amino acids. The CDR3 nucleotides are TGTGCCACGACTAGCGGGGGGGCTAGCACAGATACGCAGTATTTT. It encodes CATTSGGASTDTQYF.

This sequence joins TRBV28 and TRBJ2-5; tentative D call: TRBD2 (5 bases). V lost 6 bases to trimming and J lost 2 bases, with 13 bases between them. The CDR3 covers 14 residues. Per the germline V gene, CDR1 is MDHEN and CDR2 is SYDVKM. The CDR3 DNA sequence: TGTGCCAGCAGAGAGGGCGGCAGTCAAGAGACCCAGTACTTC. This gives the protein CASREGGSQETQYF.

In its sample, this clone was seen once. The chain uses TRBV5-5 and TRBJ1-6, with 10 bases matching TRBD1. V lost 1 base to trimming and J lost 8 bases; unmatched junction nucleotides: 3. The CDR3 has 15 residues. CDR1 SGHKS and CDR2 YYEKEE come from the germline V gene (reference sequence). CDR3 amino acids: CASSLTDRGHSPLHF. The DNA for the CDR3 is TGTGCCAGCAGCTTGACTGACAGGGGGCATTCACCCCTCCACTTT.

This clone was seen a few times. The gene calls are TRBV7-9 and TRBJ1-1; TRBD1 agrees at 8 bases. From germline, CDR1 is SEHNR and CDR2 FQNEAQ (reference sequence). V was pared by 6 bases and J by 5 bases, with 11 bases of the junction left unmatched. The CDR3 covers 15 residues. The CDR3 region has the DNA TGTGCCAGCAGATTATTAGGGACAGGAGGGACTGAAGCTTTCTTT. It is translated as CASRLLGTGGTEAFF.

This sequence joins TRBV2 and TRBJ1-2; 8 nucleotides align to TRBD1. Germline V lookup: CDR1 SNHLY, CDR2 FYNNEI. The CDR3 consists of 14 residues. Trimming removed 5 bases from V and 5 bases from J; junction bases left unmatched: 7. CDR3 sequence (DNA): TGTGCCAGCAGTTACAGGGGGATTGATTATGGCTACACCTTC. It is translated as CASSYRGIDYGYTF.

The chain has TRBV7-2 and TRBJ1-2, with D possibly matching TRBD1 (6 bases). The V gene's germline CDR1 is SGHTA and CDR2 FQGNSA. CDR3 length: 15 residues. V was cut by 5 bases and J by 5 bases, with 18 bases left in between. The CDR3 loop is CASSPIQGLEYGYTF. DNA for the CDR3: TGTGCCAGCAGCCCGATCCAGGGGCTTGAGTATGGCTACACCTTC.